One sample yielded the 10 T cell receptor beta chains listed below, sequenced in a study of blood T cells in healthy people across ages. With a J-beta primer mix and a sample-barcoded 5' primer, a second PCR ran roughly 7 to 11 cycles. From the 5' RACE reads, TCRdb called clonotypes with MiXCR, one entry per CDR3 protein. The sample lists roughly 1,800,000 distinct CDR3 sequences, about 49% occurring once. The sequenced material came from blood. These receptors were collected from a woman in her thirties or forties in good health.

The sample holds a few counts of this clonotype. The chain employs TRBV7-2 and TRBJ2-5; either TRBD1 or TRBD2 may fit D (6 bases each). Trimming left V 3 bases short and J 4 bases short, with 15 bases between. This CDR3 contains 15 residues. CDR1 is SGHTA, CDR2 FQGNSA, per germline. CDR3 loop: CASSFQGRYGETQYF. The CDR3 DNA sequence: TGTGCCAGCAGCTTCCAGGGGAGGTACGGAGAGACCCAGTACTTC.

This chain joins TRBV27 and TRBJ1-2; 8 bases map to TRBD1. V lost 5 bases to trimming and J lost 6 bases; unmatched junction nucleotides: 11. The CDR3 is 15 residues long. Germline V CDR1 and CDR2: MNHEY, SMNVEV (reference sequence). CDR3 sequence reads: CASSPWTGRRDGYTF. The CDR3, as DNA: TGTGCCAGCAGTCCATGGACAGGGAGGAGGGATGGCTACACCTTC.

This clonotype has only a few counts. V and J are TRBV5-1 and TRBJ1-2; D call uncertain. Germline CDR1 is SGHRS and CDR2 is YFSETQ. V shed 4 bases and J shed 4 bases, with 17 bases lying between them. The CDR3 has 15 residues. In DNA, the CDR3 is TGCGCCAGCAGCCCGGAGTTCGGGCAGCCCTATGGCTACACCTTC. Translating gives CASSPEFGQPYGYTF. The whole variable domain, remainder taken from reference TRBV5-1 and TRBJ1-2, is KAGVTQTPRYLIKTRGQQVTLSCSPISGHRSVSWYQQTPGQGLQFLFEYFSETQRNKGNFPGRFSGRQFSNSRSEMNVSTLELGDSALYLCASSPEFGQPYGYTFGSGTRLTVV.

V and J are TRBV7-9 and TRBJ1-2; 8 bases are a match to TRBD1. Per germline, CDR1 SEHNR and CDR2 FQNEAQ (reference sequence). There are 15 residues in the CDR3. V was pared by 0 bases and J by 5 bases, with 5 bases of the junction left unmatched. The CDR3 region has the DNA TGTGCCAGCAGCTTAGCGGGGGACAGGCTGTATGGCTACACCTTC. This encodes CASSLAGDRLYGYTF.

The CDR3 here is CSVEVPGQGIPNEQFF. The CDR3 coding sequence is TGCAGCGTCGAGGTCCCGGGACAGGGGATTCCGAATGAGCAGTTCTTC. This chain uses TRBV29-1 with TRBJ2-1; 10 bases match TRBD1. The CDR3 is 16 amino acids. CDR1 and CDR2 (germline): SQVTM, ANQGSEA. The J segment lost 7 bases and the V segment lost 6 bases, leaving 15 bases of the junction unmatched.

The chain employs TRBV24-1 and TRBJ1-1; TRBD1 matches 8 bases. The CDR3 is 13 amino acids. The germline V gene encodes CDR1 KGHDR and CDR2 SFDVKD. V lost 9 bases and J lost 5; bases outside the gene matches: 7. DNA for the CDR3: TGTGCCACCCGCGGACAGGGAGGGACTGAAGCTTTCTTT. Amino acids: CATRGQGGTEAFF.

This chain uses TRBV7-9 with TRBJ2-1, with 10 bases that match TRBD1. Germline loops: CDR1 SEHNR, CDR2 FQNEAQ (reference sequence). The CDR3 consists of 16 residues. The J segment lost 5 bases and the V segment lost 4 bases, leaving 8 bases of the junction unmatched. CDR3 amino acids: CASSSAGQGFDNEQFF. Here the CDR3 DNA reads TGTGCCAGCAGCTCCGCGGGACAGGGGTTCGACAATGAGCAGTTCTTC.

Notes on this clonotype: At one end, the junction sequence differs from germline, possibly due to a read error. Here the CDR3 reads CASSLTGDHETRYF. The CDR3 nucleotides read TGTGCCAGCAGCTTAACAGGGGATCACGAGACCCGGTACTTC. V gene TRBV7-3 combines with J gene TRBJ2-5; weak D call: TRBD1 (5 bases). Per germline, CDR1 SGHTA and CDR2 FQGTGA. This CDR3 has 14 amino acids. The variable domain in full, completed from reference TRBV7-3 and TRBJ2-5, reads GAGVSQTPSNKVTEKGKYVELRCDPISGHTALYWYRQSLGQGPEFLIYFQGTGAADDSGLPNDRFFAVRPEGSVSTLKIQRTERGDSAVYLCASSLTGDHETRYFGPGTRLLVL.

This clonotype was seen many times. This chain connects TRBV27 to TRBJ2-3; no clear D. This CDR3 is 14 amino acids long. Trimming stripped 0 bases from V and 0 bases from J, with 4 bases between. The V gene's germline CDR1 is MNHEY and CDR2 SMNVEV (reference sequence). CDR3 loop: CASSLSTSTDTQYF. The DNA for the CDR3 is TGTGCCAGCAGTTTATCGACTAGCACAGATACGCAGTATTTT.

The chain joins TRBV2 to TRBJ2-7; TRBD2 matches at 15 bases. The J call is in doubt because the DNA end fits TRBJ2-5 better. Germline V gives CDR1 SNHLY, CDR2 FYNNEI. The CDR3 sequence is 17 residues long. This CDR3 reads CASSVWTSGGAEETQYF. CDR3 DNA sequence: TGTGCCAGCAGTGTCTGGACTAGCGGGGGGGCCGAGGAGACCCAGTACTTC.